These 15 T cell receptor beta chains share one sample of origin, sequenced in a study of cytomegalovirus exposure and HLA in healthy donors. The PCR had 60 Vbeta and 13 Jbeta primers. Repertoires were generated with immunoSEQ multiplex PCR, while TCRdb's copy carries only in-frame clones and drops some. There are some 240,000 clones in the sample; 60% to 80% occur only once, and 3.8% lies in the top ten. The sequencing input was PBMCs. These receptors were collected from a male donor in good health and CMV-seronegative.

The rearrangement uses TRBV27 and TRBJ2-5; 8 nucleotides line up with TRBD1. The CDR3 length is 15 residues. After removal of 3 bases from V and 5 bases from J, the junction contained 8 bases not matched to a gene. Germline CDR1 is MNHEY and CDR2 is SMNVEV (reference sequence). The CDR3: CASSFRDRTGETQYF. In DNA form, the CDR3 reads TGTGCCAGCAGTTTCCGGGACAGGACCGGGGAGACCCAGTACTTC.

The genes are TRBV19 and TRBJ2-2; 10 nucleotides agree with TRBD2. Germline CDR1 reads LNHDA; CDR2 reads SQIVND (reference sequence). This CDR3 contains 17 residues. Trimming at V came to 7 bases and at J to 7 bases, leaving 15 bases not matched to a gene. CDR3 in DNA: TGTGCCAGTATCCGGGGGGGACTAGCGAAAGGGAACGGGGAGCTGTTTTTT. Translation gives CASIRGGLAKGNGELFF.

The chain is built from TRBV30 and TRBJ1-2, with 7 bases identical to TRBD1. The CDR3 contains 14 residues. The germline V gene encodes CDR1 GTSNPN and CDR2 SVGIG (reference sequence). J gave up 1 base and V 4 bases, and 6 bases lay outside the gene matches. The CDR3 is CAWTGGFFNYGYTF. The DNA of the CDR3 is TGTGCCTGGACAGGGGGTTTCTTTAACTATGGCTACACCTTC.

A remark on this clone: The junction departs from germline at one end; a sequencing error may be responsible. V usage is TRBV7-9 and J usage is TRBJ2-7; the match to TRBD2 covers 7 bases. Germline CDR1 and CDR2: SEHNR and FQNEAQ (reference sequence). This CDR3 region has 12 residues. The CDR3 DNA reads TGTTCCAGCAGCTTCACGGGAGGCGAGCAGTACTTC. It specifies CSSSFTGGEQYF.

This chain links TRBV14 with TRBJ1-3; D ambiguous. This CDR3 has 22 amino acids. CDR1 is SGHDN and CDR2 is FVKESK in the germline V gene. V lost 0 bases, J lost 0 bases, and 27 bases lay in between. This CDR3 is CASSQDRKFFGLGGLSGNTIYF. CDR3 nucleotide sequence: TGTGCCAGCAGCCAAGATCGTAAATTTTTTGGATTAGGCGGACTCTCTGGAAACACCATATATTTT. Full variable domain (rest looked up from reference TRBV14 and TRBJ1-3): EAGVTQFPSHSVIEKGQTVTLRCDPISGHDNLYWYRRVMGKEIKFLLHFVKESKQDESGMPNNRFLAERTGGTYSTLKVQPAELEDSGVYFCASSQDRKFFGLGGLSGNTIYFGEGSWLTVV.

This chain joins TRBV5-1 and TRBJ1-3; D is unclear. V was cut by 6 bases and J by 1 base, with 8 bases left in between. The germline V gene has CDR1 SGHRS and CDR2 YFSETQ. The CDR3 runs to 13 residues. The CDR3 DNA sequence: TGCGCCAGCATACTAAGATCTGGAAACACCATATATTTT. It yields the protein CASILRSGNTIYF.

This chain uses TRBV27 with TRBJ1-1; 9 nucleotides match TRBD1. The CDR3 spans 16 residues. Trimming removed 2 bases from V and 1 base from J; junction bases left unmatched: 5. The germline V gene encodes CDR1 MNHEY and CDR2 SMNVEV (reference sequence). The CDR3 spells CASSLRTGVSNTEAFF. The CDR3 bases are TGTGCCAGCAGTTTAAGGACAGGGGTCTCGAACACTGAAGCTTTCTTT.

As DNA, the CDR3 is TGTGCCAGCAGCTTTGAATCGGGCACTGAAGCTTTCTTT. The encoded protein is CASSFESGTEAFF. The rearrangement joins TRBV5-6 to TRBJ1-1; D is unresolved. CDR3 length: 13 residues. Trimming shortened V by 2 bases and J by 4 bases, and 9 bases separated the two germline ends. Per the germline V gene, CDR1 is SGHDT and CDR2 is YYEEEE.

The J gene is TRBJ2-1, the V gene TRBV29-1, with 12 bases fitting TRBD2. The CDR3 covers 16 residues. The junction had 10 bases not matched to a gene; V was cut back by 2 bases and J by 8 bases. Germline V CDR1 and CDR2: SQVTM, ANQGSEA. The CDR3 spells CSVEWVASGRDYEQFF. DNA of the CDR3: TGCAGCGTTGAATGGGTGGCTAGCGGGAGGGACTATGAGCAGTTCTTC.

This clone was seen a single time. CDR3 bases: TGCGCCAGCAGCCTAGCCCTAGCGGGAGGCGAGGAGACCCAGTACTTC. Protein: CASSLALAGGEETQYF. The rearrangement links TRBV4-1 to TRBJ2-5, with 11 bases aligning to TRBD2. The trim removed 4 bases at V and 5 bases at J, leaving 9 bases unmatched. The CDR3 covers 16 residues. Per the germline V gene, CDR1 is MGHRA and CDR2 is YSYEKL.

The chain joins TRBV19 to TRBJ1-1, with D uncertain. This CDR3 has 16 residues. In germline, CDR1 is LNHDA, CDR2 SQIVND (reference sequence). Trimming pared 6 bases from V and 1 base from J, leaving 18 bases between. This CDR3 reads CASRPYGSKQNTEAFF. For the CDR3, the DNA is TGTGCCAGTAGACCATACGGGTCCAAACAGAACACTGAAGCTTTCTTT.

The CDR3 is CASSLFKTGVGGNTIYF. CDR3 in DNA: TGTGCCAGCAGTTTATTCAAAACAGGGGTAGGAGGAAACACCATATATTTT. The rearrangement joins TRBV28 to TRBJ1-3; TRBD1 aligns across 7 bases. The V segment lost 1 base and the J segment 4 bases; nucleotides outside the gene matches: 10. This CDR3 has 17 residues. CDR1 and CDR2 (germline): MDHEN, SYDVKM.

The chain is built from TRBV5-4 and TRBJ1-5, with TRBD1 as a possible D gene (5 bases). CDR1 SGHNT and CDR2 YYREEE come from the germline V gene (reference sequence). The CDR3 contains 15 residues. V shed 4 bases and J shed 0 bases, with 11 bases lying between them. The CDR3 DNA is TGTGCCAGCAGCCGGGGGGGGGATAGCAATCAGCCCCAGCATTTT. Amino acids: CASSRGGDSNQPQHF.

The sample holds one count of this clone. The chain joins TRBV5-1 to TRBJ2-3; TRBD1 might be the D (6 bases). Germline V gene lookup returns CDR1 SGHRS and CDR2 YFSETQ. V shed 5 bases and J shed 0 bases, with 13 bases lying between them. There are 15 residues in the CDR3. CDR3: CASSFQGLSTDTQYF. DNA for the CDR3: TGCGCCAGCAGTTTCCAGGGGCTTAGCACAGATACGCAGTATTTT.

Remarks on this clone: One end of the junction is discordant with germline, which a read error may explain. The rearrangement links TRBV5-4 to TRBJ2-4; maybe TRBD1 (6 bases). Germline CDR1 is SGHNT and CDR2 is YYREEE (reference sequence). The CDR3 consists of 13 residues. CDR3 sequence: CASAWAGDNTQYF. The DNA for the CDR3 is TGTGCCAGCGCCTGGGCAGGGGATAACACTCAGTACTTC.